A selection of T cell receptor beta chains follows, all from one sample in a study of Ad26.COV2.S vaccination and SARS-CoV-2 variants. Assay used: immunoSEQ multiplex PCR; TCRdb lists only in-frame clones, some missing. The sample lists approximately 360,000 clones, roughly four fifths occurring once. Specimen: peripheral blood, collected in a trial of Ad26.COV2.S vaccine versus placebo. The receptors were gathered from a person between 18 and 60 years old who received the Ad26.COV2.S COVID-19 vaccine or a placebo. CDR3s include the opening cysteine and the closing phenylalanine or tryptophan. A D gene is named only where the DNA matches it firmly. Not all rows give a size; the values are once, few, many and, for expanded clones, a class.

>TRBD1|NA|TRBV7-2|TRBJ1-4
CASSLRQGGEKLFF
TGTGCCAGCAGCTTACGGCAGGGGGGGGAAAAACTGTTTTTT
>NA|NA|TRBV29-1|TRBJ2-5
CSTLSGQETQYF
TGCAGCACACTCAGCGGTCAAGAGACCCAGTACTTC
>NA|NA|TRBV3-1/TRBV3-2|TRBJ2-7
CASSQGRLGGGYEQYF
TGTGCCAGCAGCCAAGGGCGGCTAGGGGGAGGGTACGAGCAGTACTTC
>NA|NA|TRBV7-3|TRBJ2-1
CASSFGGSAYNEQFF
TGTGCCAGCAGCTTCGGCGGGTCAGCCTACAATGAGCAGTTCTTC
>NA|NA|TRBV5-1|TRBJ2-3
CASSLRHTDTQYF
TGCGCCAGCAGCCTCCGACACACAGATACGCAGTATTTT
>NA|NA|TRBV18|TRBJ2-1
CASSPTAQPRNEQFF
TGTGCCAGCTCACCAACGGCACAGCCTAGGAATGAGCAGTTCTTC
>TRBD1|NA|TRBV3-1/TRBV3-2|TRBJ2-2
CASSQFSGQAPTGELFF
TGTGCCAGCAGCCAGTTCTCGGGACAGGCCCCCACCGGGGAGCTGTTTTTT
>TRBD1|NA|TRBV14|TRBJ1-2
CASSPRTGDGYTF
TGTGCCAGCAGCCCTCGGACAGGGGATGGCTACACCTTC
>TRBD1|once|TRBV6-5|TRBJ1-4
CASSYSTRGREKLFF
TGTGCCAGCAGTTACTCAACCAGGGGGCGAGAAAAACTGTTTTTT
>NA|NA|TRBV5-6|TRBJ2-7
CASKGGYSYEQYF
TGTGCCAGTAAGGGGGGGTACTCCTACGAGCAGTACTTC
>NA|NA|TRBV27|TRBJ2-3
CASGNGPSPDTQYF
TGTGCCAGCGGGAACGGGCCGTCCCCCGATACGCAGTATTTT
>TRBD2|few|TRBV5-1|TRBJ2-1
CASSLALAGYNEQFF
TGCGCCAGCAGCTTAGCACTAGCGGGTTACAATGAGCAGTTCTTC
>NA|NA|TRBV11-2|TRBJ1-2
CASSLGPLNYGYTF
TGTGCCAGCAGCTTAGGACCGCTTAACTATGGCTACACCTTC
>TRBD2|NA|TRBV19|TRBJ2-7
CASSFSGGYSYEQYF
TGTGCCAGTAGTTTTAGCGGGGGCTACTCCTACGAGCAGTACTTC
>NA|NA|TRBV18|TRBJ2-3
CASSPGTGRIDTQYF
TGTGCCAGCTCACCAGGCACAGGGCGTATAGATACGCAGTATTTT
>NA|NA|TRBV5-5|TRBJ1-4
CASSFSPLREKLFF
TGTGCCAGCAGCTTTTCGCCCTTACGGGAAAAACTGTTTTTT